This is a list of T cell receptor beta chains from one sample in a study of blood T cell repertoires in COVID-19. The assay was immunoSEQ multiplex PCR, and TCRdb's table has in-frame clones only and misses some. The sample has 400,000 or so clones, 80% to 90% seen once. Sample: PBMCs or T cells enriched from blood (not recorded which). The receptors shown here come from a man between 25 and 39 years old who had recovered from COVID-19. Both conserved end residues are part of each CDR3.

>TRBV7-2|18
CASSLSKGLAGVSYEQYF
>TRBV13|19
CASSLSWTGGANGNSPLHF
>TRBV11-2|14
CASSQDRGRETQYF
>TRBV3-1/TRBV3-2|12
CASSRSTNEQFF
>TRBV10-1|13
CASSSGSTDTQYF
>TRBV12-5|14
CASGRGQSYNEQFF
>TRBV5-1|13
CASSPGGNEKLFF
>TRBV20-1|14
CSASYGLAEREQYF
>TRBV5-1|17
CASSPQLSPQGYEKLFF
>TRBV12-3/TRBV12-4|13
CASSEGRSGELFF
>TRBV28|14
CASSPGGGSGELFF
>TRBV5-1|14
CASRPGQFLNEQFF
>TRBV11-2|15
CASRRRGEYYNEQFF
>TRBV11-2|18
CASSLVYWGRDSFNEQFF
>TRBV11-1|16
CASSSRDRGNTGELFF
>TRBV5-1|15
CASSLAGTSSYEQYF
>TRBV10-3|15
CAISESFSGTNEQFF
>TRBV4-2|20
CASSQVTGLAGPSSYNEQFF
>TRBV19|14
CASRVTGSPDTQYF
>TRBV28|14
CASSTPGDNYGYTF
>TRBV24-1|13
CATSDPPYNEQFF
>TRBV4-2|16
CASSQAGTGVADTQYF
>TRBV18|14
CASSLGRGAYEQYF
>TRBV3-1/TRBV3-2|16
CASSPSGRAETGELFF
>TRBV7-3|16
CASSQTGAMNTGELFF
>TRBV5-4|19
CASSLDLAGESRNTGELFF
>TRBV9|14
CASSVRGATGELFF
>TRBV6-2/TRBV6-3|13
CASSPQMEETQYF
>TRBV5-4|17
CASSPGGLAESTDTQYF
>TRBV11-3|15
CASSLGTSRTGELFF
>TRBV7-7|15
CASSPGTGSGNTIYF
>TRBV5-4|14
CASSPGQGNTEAFF
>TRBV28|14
CASRLQGFGNTIYF
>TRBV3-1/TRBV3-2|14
CASSRGELNTEAFF
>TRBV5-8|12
CASSGDRAPQYF
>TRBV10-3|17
CAISEHASGSGQLEQFF
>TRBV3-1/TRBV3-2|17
CASSQEVGASGANVLTF
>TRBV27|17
CASSPYRGGSAPSEQYF
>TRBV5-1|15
CASSPNPGSYNEQFF
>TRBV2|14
CASSEMANTGELFF
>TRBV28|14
CASINRHSNTEAFF
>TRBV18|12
CASSPGGQPQHF
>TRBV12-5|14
CASGLSLRNTEAFF
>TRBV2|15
CASREGLAFLGEQYF
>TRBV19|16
CASSSLPGQGAGEAFF
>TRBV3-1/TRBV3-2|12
CASSQEEKTQYF
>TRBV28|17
CASSDQDRGVTRETQYF
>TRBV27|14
CASSPLAGRTEAFF
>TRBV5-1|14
CASTPGQGNTEAFF
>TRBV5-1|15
CASSLRAGAVYEQYF
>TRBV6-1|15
CASSEDRARFYEQYF